This entry lists 8 T cell receptor beta chains sequenced from one sample in a study of T cell responses to AZD1222 COVID-19 vaccine. Data came from immunoSEQ multiplex PCR; TCRdb stores just in-frame clones and leaves some out. The sample contains about 92,000 clones, approximately 90% of which appear only once. The sequencing used peripheral blood, collected on day 0 of AZD1222 vaccination. All receptors come from an adult in good health.

This chain joins TRBV7-8 and TRBJ2-7; D is perhaps TRBD2 (6 bases). This CDR3 region has 13 residues. The V and J ends lost 3 bases and 0 bases respectively, with 6 bases between them. Germline V gene lookup returns CDR1 SGHVS and CDR2 FQNEAQ. For the CDR3, the DNA is TGTGCCAGCAGCTTCGGGGGCTCCTACGAGCAGTACTTC. This encodes CASSFGGSYEQYF. Looking up the rest from reference TRBV7-8 and TRBJ2-7 gives the full variable domain: GAGVSQSPRYKVAKRGQDVALRCDPISGHVSLFWYQQALGQGPEFLTYFQNEAQLDKSGLPSDRFFAERPEGSVSTLKIQRTQQEDSAVYLCASSFGGSYEQYFGPGTRLTVT.

The V gene is TRBV9, the J gene TRBJ2-3; D perhaps matches TRBD2 (6 bases). Trimming took 4 bases from V and 6 from J, leaving 12 bases between them. Per germline, CDR1 SGDLS and CDR2 YYNGEE. The length of the CDR3 is 13 residues. As DNA, the CDR3 is TGTGCCAGCAGCAAACGGGGGAGGGATACGCAGTATTTT. Amino acids: CASSKRGRDTQYF.

The rearrangement uses TRBV3-1 (or the pseudogene TRBV3-2) and TRBJ1-2, with D possibly TRBD1 on 6 matching bases. The CDR3 consists of 15 residues. Germline V gives CDR1 LGHDT, CDR2 YNNKEL (reference sequence). The ends were cut back, 3 bases at V and 8 bases at J, with 19 bases in the middle. The CDR3 region is CASSHWNREEGGYTF. DNA of the CDR3: TGTGCCAGCAGCCATTGGAACAGGGAAGAAGGCGGCTACACCTTC.

This clone came up once. This chain links TRBV5-4 with TRBJ2-2; D perhaps matches TRBD2 (6 bases). V was shortened by 2 bases and J by 6 bases, with 14 bases between the two germline ends. The germline CDR1 and CDR2 sequences are SGHNT and YYREEE (reference sequence). The CDR3 spans 15 residues. The CDR3 DNA follows: TGTGCCAGCAGCTTTCCCGGGAGCCGGTCCGGGGAGCTGTTTTTT. This codes for CASSFPGSRSGELFF. The full variable domain, its missing parts supplied by reference TRBV5-4 and TRBJ2-2, is ETGVTQSPTHLIKTRGQQVTLRCSSQSGHNTVSWYQQALGQGPQFIFQYYREEENGRGNFPPRFSGLQFPNYSSELNVNALELDDSALYLCASSFPGSRSGELFFGEGSRLTVL.

The chain links TRBV5-1 to TRBJ1-4; D call uncertain. This CDR3 contains 14 residues. V shed 0 bases and J shed 4 bases, with 7 bases lying between them. Germline V gives CDR1 SGHRS, CDR2 YFSETQ. The CDR3 DNA reads TGCGCCAGCAGCTTGGAGGGTTATAATGAAAAACTGTTTTTT. Translation: CASSLEGYNEKLFF.

The chain uses TRBV6-2 or TRBV6-3 and TRBJ2-3; D tentatively reads TRBD1 or TRBD2 (6 bases each). CDR3 size: 15 residues. Germline CDR1 MNHEY, CDR2 SVGEGT. Trimming pared 6 bases from V and 5 bases from J, leaving 18 bases between. The CDR3 bases are TGTGCCAGCAGCCAGGGATGGGGGGCCGTAGATACGCAGTATTTT. Translating gives CASSQGWGAVDTQYF.

V usage is TRBV19 and J usage is TRBJ1-1, with D unresolved. V was shortened by 3 bases and J by 1 base, with 9 bases between the two germline ends. This CDR3 is 14 amino acids long. In germline, CDR1 is LNHDA, CDR2 SQIVND (reference sequence). CDR3 residues: CASSIGTENTEAFF. For the CDR3, the DNA is TGTGCCAGTAGTATCGGCACAGAGAACACTGAAGCTTTCTTT.

This chain connects TRBV7-9 to TRBJ2-1, with 9 bases identical to TRBD1. Germline V gene data show CDR1 as SEHNR and CDR2 as FQNEAQ (reference sequence). V lost 5 bases to trimming and J lost 7 bases; unmatched junction nucleotides: 12. There are 16 residues in the CDR3. The CDR3 here is CASSQYRDRATNEQFF. CDR3 sequence (DNA): TGTGCCAGCAGCCAGTACCGGGACAGGGCGACTAATGAGCAGTTCTTC.